These 8 T cell receptor beta chains share one sample of origin, sequenced in a study of T cells in women clearing cervical HPV infection. Sequencing was performed with immunoSEQ multiplex PCR; in TCRdb, only in-frame clones are kept and a portion is missing. The sample holds roughly 35,000 clones. What was sequenced was blood buffy coat. These receptors were taken from a woman between 18 and 70 years old with a cervical HPV16 infection that either progressed to CIN3+ or cleared (not recorded which).

The CDR3 loop reads CASSTADTYTF. CDR3 bases read: TGTGCCAGTAGTACTGCAGATACC. The V and J genes are TRBV19 and TRBJ1-2; D is uncertain. The read stops 3 residues short of the end of the CDR3; the missing end is completed from the germline J gene. Germline V gene lookup returns CDR1 LNHDA and CDR2 SQIVND (reference sequence). The CDR3 length is 11 residues.

As regards this clone: The read terminates 3 residues before the CDR3 end, so the remaining end is supplied by the germline J gene. V and J are TRBV20-1 and TRBJ2-3; TRBD2 matches at 10 bases. There are 16 residues in the CDR3. CDR1 is DFQATT and CDR2 is SNEGSKA in the germline V gene (reference sequence). CDR3 protein: CSARLAGGGGIETQYF. The covered CDR3 bases are TGCAGTGCTAGATTAGCGGGAGGAGGTGGAATAGAGACG.

For this clone: The sequence runs out 3 residues before the end of the CDR3; the remainder is reconstructed from the germline J gene. The chain is built from TRBV20-1 and TRBJ2-3, with no clear D. Per the germline V gene, CDR1 is DFQATT and CDR2 is SNEGSKA (reference sequence). The CDR3 consists of 11 residues. The ends were cut back, 3 bases at V and 4 bases at J, with 5 bases in the middle. The CDR3 region is CSASGSDTQYF. Partial CDR3 DNA: TGCAGTGCTAGCGGGTCAGATACG.

As concerns this clone: Read coverage stops 3 residues before the CDR3 terminus; the germline J gene supplies the remainder. This rearrangement joins TRBV2 to TRBJ2-2; no definite D call. V gave up 6 bases and J gave up 1 base, with 6 bases separating them. Germline V gene lookup returns CDR1 SNHLY and CDR2 FYNNEI. The CDR3 extends over 13 amino acids. CDR3 bases read: TGTGCCAGCAGGCAGGAGAACACCGGGGAG. Its translation is CASRQENTGE. Given in full, the CDR3 is CASRQENTGELFF. Using reference TRBV2 and TRBJ2-2 for the parts outside the CDR3, the full variable domain is EPEVTQTPSHQVTQMGQEVILRCVPISNHLYFYWYRQILGQKVEFLVSFYNNEISEKSEIFDDQFSVERPDGSNFTLKIRSTKLEDSAMYFCASRQENTGELFFGEGSRLTVL.

Concerning this clone: The read falls 3 residues short of the CDR3 end, and the missing part is taken from the germline J gene. The rearrangement links TRBV10-1 to TRBJ2-1; the match to TRBD2 covers 14 bases. Unmatched junction bases numbered 4, after V lost 2 bases and J lost 4 bases. CDR1 WNHNN and CDR2 SYGVQD come from the germline V gene (reference sequence). The CDR3 spans 17 residues. The sequenced CDR3 bases are TGCGCCAGCAGTGAGGGGACTAGCGGGGGTCGATACAATGAG. This sequence encodes CASSEGTSGGRYNE. The whole CDR3 is CASSEGTSGGRYNEQFF.

Worth noting for this clone: The read terminates 3 residues ahead of where the CDR3 ends, so the germline J gene completes it. The chain combines TRBV20-1 with TRBJ2-3, with D hard to call. The CDR3 is made up of 15 amino acids. Germline loops: CDR1 DFQATT, CDR2 SNEGSKA (reference sequence). The germline V and J ends were trimmed by 0 bases and 2 bases, with 12 bases remaining between them. Partial CDR3 DNA: TGCAGTGCTAGAGATGTGCAGGAAAACACAGATACG. Protein product: CSARDVQENTDT. The CDR3 as a whole reads CSARDVQENTDTQYF.

On this clone: The missing CDR3 end, 3 residues past where the read stops, is filled in from the germline J gene. V usage is TRBV11-3 and J usage is TRBJ2-1; D perhaps matches TRBD1 (6 bases). Germline V CDR1 and CDR2: SGHNT, YENEEA. This CDR3 has 14 residues. V lost 4 bases to trimming and J lost 4 bases, with 11 bases between them. The part of the CDR3 DNA that was read is TGTGCCAGCAGCTCCACCGGACAGTACAATGAG. Amino acid sequence: CASSSTGQYNE. The complete CDR3 reads CASSSTGQYNEQFF.

On this clone: The read terminates 3 residues before the CDR3 end, so the remaining end is supplied by the germline J gene. This chain connects TRBV19 to TRBJ2-2; the match to TRBD2 covers 12 bases. The CDR3 loop spans 17 amino acids. V lost 5 bases, J lost 5 bases, and 9 bases stayed unmatched. Looked up from germline, CDR1 is LNHDA and CDR2 is SQIVND (reference sequence). Incomplete CDR3 DNA: TGTGCCAGTAGTGCGGGACTAGCGGGTAGGAGTACCGGGGAG. Translating gives CASSAGLAGRSTGE. The whole CDR3 protein reads CASSAGLAGRSTGELFF.